Shown below are 32 T cell receptor beta chains from a single sample sequenced in a study of early T cells in non-severe SARS-CoV-2 infection. TCRdb re-analysed the 5' RACE reads in MiXCR, keeping a single row per CDR3 protein. The data contain over 15,000 distinct CDR3 sequences, about 5% of them singletons. Material: whole blood. These receptors originate from an adult who was a healthcare worker with PCR-confirmed SARS-CoV-2 infection or an uninfected control (not recorded which).

This clonotype was counted only a few times. The chain is built from TRBV7-9 and TRBJ1-2; a weak D match, TRBD1 (6 bases). CDR3 length: 15 residues. Trimming stripped 5 bases from V and 0 bases from J, with 13 bases between. CDR1 is SEHNR, CDR2 FQNEAQ, per germline (reference sequence). The CDR3 here is CASSNRDKSNYGYTF. The DNA of the CDR3 is TGTGCCAGCAGCAACAGGGATAAATCTAACTATGGCTACACCTTC.

This clonotype has a count of ten or more. The chain carries TRBV5-4 and TRBJ1-1, with TRBD1 matching 9 bases. CDR3 length: 15 amino acids. After removal of 3 bases from V and 6 bases from J, the junction contained 9 bases not matched to a gene. CDR1 is SGHNT and CDR2 is YYREEE in the germline V gene (reference sequence). CDR3: CASSWGTGLGSEAFF. For the CDR3, the DNA is TGTGCCAGCAGCTGGGGGACAGGGTTAGGCTCTGAAGCTTTCTTT.

In its sample, this clonotype was seen many times. The chain has TRBV11-2 and TRBJ2-5; D is perhaps TRBD1 (5 bases). Germline CDR1 and CDR2: SGHAT and FQNNGV. CDR3 size: 15 residues. The V and J ends lost 3 bases and 5 bases respectively, with 16 bases between them. The CDR3 DNA reads TGTGCCAGCAGCTTGGCCGGACATCAAGGGGAGACCCAGTACTTC. Translation gives CASSLAGHQGETQYF.

The table lists this clonotype with many counts. The chain recombines TRBV6-2 or TRBV6-3 with TRBJ2-1; 10 nucleotides agree with TRBD1. Germline loops: CDR1 MNHEY, CDR2 SVGEGT. Trimming cost V 6 bases and J 1 base; bases outside gene matches: 12. The CDR3 is 18 amino acids. The CDR3 region is CASRGPGQGTGSYNEQFF. CDR3 in DNA: TGTGCCAGCAGAGGTCCGGGACAGGGGACCGGTTCCTACAATGAGCAGTTCTTC.

By share of the sample, this clonotype is medium-sized. The rearrangement links TRBV6-6 to TRBJ2-7; no firm D call. Trimming took 0 bases from V and 7 from J, leaving 16 bases between them. CDR1 and CDR2 (germline): MNHNY, SVGAGI (reference sequence). The CDR3 length is 15 residues. In DNA form, the CDR3 reads TGTGCCAGCAGTTACTCCATGGACGGAATATATGAGCAGTACTTC. It encodes CASSYSMDGIYEQYF.

Comment on this clonotype: One base away lies a much larger clone, so this may be a sequencing read error. The V gene is TRBV28, the J gene TRBJ2-2; D not certain. Trimming stripped 3 bases from V and 6 bases from J, with 2 bases between. The CDR3 totals 11 residues. The germline V gene has CDR1 MDHEN and CDR2 SYDVKM. CDR3 nucleotides: TGTGCCAGCAGTTTTTCCGGGGAGCTGTTTTTT. This codes for CASSFSGELFF.

This clonotype came up many times. The junction differs from germline at one of its ends, possibly a read error. The J gene is TRBJ2-1, the V gene TRBV12-3 or TRBV12-4, with 9 bases fitting TRBD2. The CDR3 has 14 residues. This CDR3 is CASRLAGAYNEQFF. CDR3 in DNA: TGTGCCAGCAGATTAGCGGGAGCCTACAATGAGCAGTTCTTC.

V usage is TRBV28 and J usage is TRBJ1-1; no firm D call. CDR1 MDHEN and CDR2 SYDVKM come from the germline V gene. The V gene lost 9 bases and the J gene lost 6 bases, with 17 bases spanning the gap. CDR3 length equals 13 residues. Written as DNA, the CDR3 is TGTGCCAGTTCAAGGGAGGTATTACCTGAAGCTTTCTTT. Residues: CASSREVLPEAFF.

The table lists this clonotype with many counts. The chain links TRBV20-1 to TRBJ1-4, with D possibly TRBD1 on 5 matching bases. The germline V and J ends were trimmed by 6 bases and 3 bases, with 11 bases remaining between them. The CDR3 length is 13 residues. The germline gives CDR1 DFQATT, CDR2 SNEGSKA (reference sequence). The CDR3 loop is CSAAGRANEKLFF. The CDR3 coding sequence is TGCAGTGCCGCGGGGCGGGCTAATGAAAAACTGTTTTTT.

This clonotype was detected ten times or more. The chain recombines TRBV11-2 with TRBJ2-3; 7 positions match TRBD2. Germline CDR1 is SGHAT and CDR2 is FQNNGV. This CDR3 comprises 15 residues. The V and J ends lost 3 bases and 4 bases, in that order; junction bases with no gene match: 7. For the CDR3, the DNA is TGTGCCAGCAGCTTTGCCGGGAGGTCGGCAGATACGCAGTATTTT. Its protein is CASSFAGRSADTQYF.

This clonotype was observed at least ten times. The rearrangement links TRBV4-2 to TRBJ1-1; D not certain. The ends were cut back, 7 bases at V and 0 bases at J, with 12 bases in the middle. This CDR3 comprises 14 residues. Germline lookup yields CDR1 LGHNA and CDR2 YNFKEQ. CDR3: CASTPGQMNTEAFF. The CDR3 DNA is TGTGCCAGCACCCCGGGTCAGATGAACACTGAAGCTTTCTTT.

Ten or more counts support this clonotype. V gene TRBV6-5 combines with J gene TRBJ1-1; no firm D call. The CDR3 runs to 14 residues. Trimming cost V 0 bases and J 0 bases, with 5 bases left between them. Germline V CDR1 and CDR2: MNHEY, SVGAGI. CDR3 region: CASSYSLMNTEAFF. The CDR3 bases are TGTGCCAGCAGTTACTCTTTGATGAACACTGAAGCTTTCTTT.

This clonotype was seen a handful of times. The junction departs from the called germline gene at one end, perhaps through a read error. The chain has TRBV11-1 and TRBJ2-3; a possible D gene is TRBD2 (6 bases). The CDR3 contains 11 residues. Germline CDR1 reads SGHAT; CDR2 reads FQDESV (reference sequence). The CDR3 sequence: CASSSAGRWDF. The CDR3, as DNA: TGTGCCAGCAGCTCGGCGGGACGGTGGGATTTT.

This clonotype is termed medium-sized. The chain is built from TRBV6-6 and TRBJ1-2, with D unclear. Trimming cost V 8 bases and J 4 bases, with 8 bases left between them. Germline V CDR1 and CDR2: MNHNY, SVGAGI (reference sequence). This CDR3 is 11 amino acids long. The CDR3 protein is CASAISYGYTF. CDR3 coding DNA: TGTGCCAGCGCCATAAGCTATGGCTACACCTTC.

This clonotype was picked up many times. The gene calls are TRBV12-3 or TRBV12-4 and TRBJ2-7, with 8 bases lining up with TRBD1. The CDR3 contains 15 residues. With V trimmed by 6 bases and J by 3 bases, 10 bases remained unmatched. CDR3 in amino acids: CASSPGQGVVYEQYF. Here the CDR3 DNA reads TGTGCCAGCAGCCCCGGACAGGGAGTTGTCTACGAGCAGTACTTC.

This clonotype was seen many times. The chain has TRBV20-1 and TRBJ1-5; D perhaps matches TRBD1 (6 bases). This CDR3 spans 12 amino acids. Trimming cost V 7 bases and J 6 bases, with 13 bases left between them. In germline, CDR1 is DFQATT, CDR2 SNEGSKA (reference sequence). The CDR3 loop is CSVSGAGQPQHF. CDR3 bases: TGCAGTGTCTCGGGGGCAGGTCAGCCCCAGCATTTT.

In its sample, this clonotype was seen many times. J is TRBJ2-3 and V is TRBV12-3 or TRBV12-4, with D perhaps TRBD2 (6 bases). The CDR3 runs to 12 residues. Deletions cut 6 bases from V and 6 bases from J, with 10 bases between. This chain's CDR3 is CASSGSLDTQYF. The CDR3 DNA sequence: TGTGCCAGCAGCGGGAGTTTGGATACGCAGTATTTT.

Relative to its sample, this clonotype is medium-sized. This sequence joins TRBV20-1 and TRBJ1-5; D possibly corresponds to TRBD1 (5 bases). This CDR3 has 17 residues. The germline CDR1 and CDR2 sequences are DFQATT and SNEGSKA (reference sequence). Trimming took off 0 bases at V and 7 bases at J, with 22 bases between the two ends. CDR3 bases: TGCAGTGCTAGAGACCTACAAGGACCCCTAAGGGGACAGCCCCAGCATTTT. It specifies CSARDLQGPLRGQPQHF.

The sample holds many counts of this clonotype. The chain joins TRBV15 to TRBJ2-5; D might be TRBD2 (6 bases). The CDR3 has 13 residues. The germline V and J ends were trimmed by 3 bases and 3 bases, with 8 bases remaining between them. CDR1 and CDR2 from the germline V gene are LNHNV and YYDKDF (reference sequence). The CDR3 DNA is TGTGCCACCAGCAGCGGGAGTAAAGAGACCCAGTACTTC. It is translated as CATSSGSKETQYF.

The sample holds many counts of this clonotype. The chain carries TRBV30 and TRBJ2-7; TRBD2 agrees at 9 bases. The J segment lost 2 bases and the V segment lost 2 bases, leaving 4 bases of the junction unmatched. CDR1 and CDR2 from the germline V gene are GTSNPN and SVGIG (reference sequence). The CDR3 totals 14 residues. The CDR3 is CAWSISGGPYEQYF. DNA for the CDR3: TGTGCCTGGAGTATTAGCGGGGGTCCCTACGAGCAGTACTTC.

This clonotype was observed a few times. The rearrangement joins TRBV6-5 to TRBJ2-3; maybe TRBD2 (6 bases). Trimming shortened V by 5 bases and J by 9 bases, and 18 bases separated the two germline ends. CDR1 and CDR2 (germline): MNHEY, SVGAGI. The length of the CDR3 is 14 residues. The CDR3 spells CASSPGTPLFTQYF. The CDR3, as DNA: TGTGCCAGCAGTCCCGGGACTCCGTTATTCACGCAGTATTTT.

This clonotype came up many times. J is TRBJ2-7 and V is TRBV28; 7 nucleotides line up with TRBD1. This CDR3 spans 13 amino acids. CDR1 MDHEN and CDR2 SYDVKM come from the germline V gene. The V and J ends lost 7 bases and 3 bases, in that order; junction bases with no gene match: 6. CDR3 coding DNA: TGTGCCAGCATCGGGACAGCACTCTACGAGCAGTACTTC. Its translation is CASIGTALYEQYF.

This clonotype was detected ten times or more. This sequence joins TRBV12-3 or TRBV12-4 and TRBJ2-3, with 7 bases aligning to TRBD1. V was pared by 3 bases and J by 5 bases, with 5 bases of the junction left unmatched. The CDR3 sequence is 14 residues long. The CDR3 here is CASSFAQGEDTQYF. In DNA, the CDR3 is TGTGCCAGCAGTTTTGCGCAGGGGGAAGATACGCAGTATTTT.

This clonotype was recorded many times. This chain uses TRBV13 with TRBJ1-1; D remains ambiguous. Between the trimmed V and J ends, which lost 2 bases and 5 bases, there was a span of 6 bases. Germline V CDR1 and CDR2: PRHDT, FYEKMQ (reference sequence). The CDR3 is made up of 12 amino acids. CDR3 sequence: CASSLLGTEAFF. The CDR3 DNA reads TGTGCCAGCAGCTTACTGGGGACTGAAGCTTTCTTT.

This clonotype showed up many times. The V gene is TRBV21-1, the J gene TRBJ2-5; whether TRBD1, the table's D call, matches the DNA was not checked. TRBV21-1 is flagged as a pseudogene. CDR3 length: 14 amino acids. Written as DNA, the CDR3 is TGTGCCAGCAGCAAAAAGTCAGGGGAAGAGACCCAGTACTTC. It yields the protein CASSKKSGEETQYF.

The table lists this clonotype with many counts. The chain links TRBV19 to TRBJ1-2, with D possibly matching TRBD1 (6 bases). With 10 bases removed from V and 4 bases from J, the gap between germline ends came to 19 bases. This CDR3 has 14 residues. Germline assignment: CDR1 LNHDA and CDR2 SQIVND (reference sequence). CDR3 loop: CATAPQGIGYGYTF. Written as DNA, the CDR3 is TGTGCCACTGCCCCTCAGGGGATCGGCTATGGCTACACCTTC.

At least ten counts were recorded for this clonotype. The chain employs TRBV27 and TRBJ2-3; 9 nucleotides line up with TRBD2. The CDR3 covers 19 residues. Germline CDR1 is MNHEY and CDR2 is SMNVEV (reference sequence). The ends lost 5 bases at V and 2 bases at J; junction bases unmatched: 17. Here the CDR3 reads CASSPPMTSGTLATDTQYF. As DNA, the CDR3 is TGTGCCAGCAGTCCTCCAATGACTAGCGGAACCCTAGCCACAGATACGCAGTATTTT.

This clonotype was seen repeatedly, ten times or more. J is TRBJ2-6 and V is TRBV2; D not certain. The V gene lost 3 bases and the J gene lost 2 bases, with 8 bases spanning the gap. Germline V gene data show CDR1 as SNHLY and CDR2 as FYNNEI. CDR3 length: 15 residues. The chain's CDR3 is CASSDDRAGANVLTF. CDR3 coding DNA: TGTGCCAGCAGTGACGACCGCGCTGGGGCCAACGTCCTGACTTTC.

This clonotype qualifies as medium-sized. This chain joins TRBV6-6 and TRBJ2-7; no clear D gene. CDR3 length equals 15 residues. V was shortened by 7 bases and J by 5 bases, with 21 bases between the two germline ends. The germline V gene encodes CDR1 MNHNY and CDR2 SVGAGI (reference sequence). The CDR3 loop reads CASTSFRRGRNEQYF. CDR3 nucleotides: TGTGCCAGCACTTCTTTCCGGCGAGGTAGAAACGAGCAGTACTTC.

This chain joins TRBV18 and TRBJ2-1; TRBD2 matches at 12 bases. Germline V gives CDR1 KGHSH, CDR2 LQKENI. This CDR3 is 16 amino acids long. Trimming at V came to 2 bases and at J to 9 bases, leaving 8 bases not matched to a gene. CDR3 loop: CASSPFGLAGRGEQFF. The CDR3 DNA reads TGTGCCAGCTCACCATTCGGACTAGCGGGAAGAGGTGAGCAGTTCTTC. Looking up the rest from reference TRBV18 and TRBJ2-1 gives the full variable domain: NAGVMQNPRHLVRRRGQEARLRCSPMKGHSHVYWYRQLPEEGLKFMVYLQKENIIDESGMPKERFSAEFPKEGPSILRIQQVVRGDSAAYFCASSPFGLAGRGEQFFGPGTRLTVL.

This clonotype was seen repeatedly, ten times or more. The gene calls are TRBV27 and TRBJ2-7; D unclear. The CDR3 is 16 amino acids. Trimming left V 2 bases short and J 4 bases short, with 18 bases between. CDR1 and CDR2 (germline): MNHEY, SMNVEV (reference sequence). CDR3 sequence reads: CASSLKGERSLYEQYV. The CDR3 DNA follows: TGTGCCAGCAGTTTAAAAGGCGAACGGTCCCTTTACGAGCAGTACGTC.

This clonotype was seen more than once but under ten times. The rearrangement uses TRBV20-1 and TRBJ2-5, with 7 bases identical to TRBD2. The CDR3 has 13 residues. In germline, CDR1 is DFQATT, CDR2 SNEGSKA (reference sequence). V was pared by 6 bases and J by 3 bases, with 7 bases of the junction left unmatched. The CDR3 reads CSAGGLTKETQYF. The DNA for the CDR3 is TGCAGTGCCGGGGGACTAACTAAAGAGACCCAGTACTTC.